Sequencing of this T cell receptor beta chain was carried out in a study of blood T cells in healthy people across ages. Ranging in age from roughly 6 to 90, the donors were healthy Caucasian individuals from Russia. The CDR3 loop spans 14 amino acids. Germline V gives CDR1 SGDLS, CDR2 YYNGEE. V shed 3 bases and J shed 6 bases, with 15 bases lying between them. A second roughly 7 to 12 cycle PCR used barcoded and J-beta primers. TCRdb processed the 5' RACE reads anew with MiXCR; each CDR3 protein has one entry. The sample yields some 690,000 distinct CDR3 sequences, 20% to 25% seen once. This receptor was identified in a man aged 65 to 79 in good health. Material for sequencing was blood. This chain connects TRBV9 to TRBJ1-2, with D maybe TRBD1 (5 bases). The CDR3 loop is CASSAQLRDDGYTF. CDR3 nucleotides: TGTGCCAGCAGCGCCCAACTCAGGGACGATGGCTACACCTTC.